This T cell receptor (beta chain) emerged from a study of blood T cell repertoires in COVID-19. The CDR3 covers 16 residues. Germline V gene data show CDR1 as SGHDN and CDR2 as FVKESK. V gave up 0 bases and J gave up 2 bases, with 8 bases separating them. Profiled with immunoSEQ multiplex PCR; TCRdb holds only in-frame clones, not every one. Of about 250,000 clones in the sample, roughly 90% were seen once. The Seattle patients, enrolled during active infection, were followed longitudinally. The chain recombines TRBV14 with TRBJ2-6, with D unresolved. The receptor comes from a woman aged 55-69 years with COVID-19, enrolled during active disease. The source material was peripheral blood. The CDR3 reads CASSQDRATGANVLTF. CDR3 nucleotide sequence: TGTGCCAGCAGCCAAGATAGAGCTACTGGGGCCAACGTCCTGACTTTC.